The 8 T cell receptor beta chains below come from one sample, sequenced in a study of neurological immune-mediated disorders. Described time point: longitudinal time-point 3. One entry per CDR3 protein results from TCRdb running MiXCR on the 5' RACE reads. This sample has tens of thousands of distinct CDR3 sequences, with roughly 8% found just once. Sequenced sample: PBMCs. Receptor source: a woman in her 40s in good health.

This clonotype was recorded at least ten times. V usage is TRBV16 and J usage is TRBJ2-7; D may be TRBD1 or TRBD2 (5 bases each). The CDR3 contains 12 residues. Per the germline V gene, CDR1 is KGHSY and CDR2 is FQNENV. Trimming took 6 bases from V and 9 from J, leaving 15 bases between them. As DNA, the CDR3 is TGTGCCAGCAGTCCCGGGACGGGCGGGCAGTACTTC. Encoded protein: CASSPGTGGQYF.

This clonotype was detected many times. This chain connects TRBV12-3 or TRBV12-4 to TRBJ2-5; D ambiguous. This CDR3 spans 13 amino acids. Trimming stripped 6 bases from V and 4 bases from J, with 12 bases between. CDR3 in amino acids: CASSSSWGETQYF. The DNA for the CDR3 is TGTGCCAGCAGCTCGTCCTGGGGAGAGACCCAGTACTTC.

This clonotype has ten or more counts. V usage is TRBV29-1 and J usage is TRBJ1-2; 7 nucleotides agree with TRBD1. V lost 5 bases, J lost 5 bases, and 8 bases stayed unmatched. Germline V gene lookup returns CDR1 SQVTM and CDR2 ANQGSEA. CDR3 length: 13 amino acids. As DNA, the CDR3 is TGCAGCGTTCCTGGACAGGATGCTTATGGCTACACCTTC. Its translation is CSVPGQDAYGYTF.

The CDR3 reads CSARDPQSNEQFF. The CDR3 region has the DNA TGCAGTGCTAGAGACCCACAGTCCAATGAGCAGTTCTTC. This sequence joins TRBV20-1 and TRBJ2-1; D gene ambiguous. The V end was cut by 0 bases, the J end by 6 bases, with 9 bases between. Germline V gives CDR1 DFQATT, CDR2 SNEGSKA (reference sequence). The CDR3 covers 13 residues.

On this clonotype itself: A much larger clone differs from this one at a single base, so this may be a read error. In nucleotides, the CDR3 is TGCGCCGGCAGCCTTGACGGCGGTTCGGACGGCTACACCTTC. Its translation: CAGSLDGGSDGYTF. The rearrangement joins TRBV5-1 to TRBJ1-2; no definite D call. The V gene's germline CDR1 is SGHRS and CDR2 YFSETQ. CDR3 length: 14 residues. The whole variable domain, remainder taken from reference TRBV5-1 and TRBJ1-2, is KAGVTQTPRYLIKTRGQQVTLSCSPISGHRSVSWYQQTPGQGLQFLFEYFSETQRNKGNFPGRFSGRQFSNSRSEMNVSTLELGDSALYLCAGSLDGGSDGYTFGSGTRLTVV.

This clonotype was picked up many times. The chain joins TRBV6-6 to TRBJ1-1; D remains unclear. Trimming took 2 bases from V and 0 from J, leaving 7 bases between them. The CDR3 contains 14 residues. Germline V gives CDR1 MNHNY, CDR2 SVGAGI (reference sequence). In nucleotides, the CDR3 is TGTGCCAGCAGTTACCTTACACTGAACACTGAAGCTTTCTTT. The encoded protein is CASSYLTLNTEAFF.

This clonotype was seen many times. The rearrangement uses TRBV29-1 and TRBJ2-7; TRBD2 matches at 7 bases. V dropped 6 bases and J dropped 4; count of bases not matched to a gene: 9. CDR1 is SQVTM, CDR2 ANQGSEA, per germline. The CDR3 consists of 13 residues. This CDR3 is CSVFPGGGYEQYF. As DNA, the CDR3 is TGCAGCGTCTTCCCGGGAGGAGGATACGAGCAGTACTTC.

In its sample, this clonotype was seen many times. The CDR3 reads CARQRQGGEKLFF. The CDR3 DNA reads TGTGCCCGACAACGACAGGGGGGCGAAAAACTGTTTTTT. The chain recombines TRBV3-1 with TRBJ1-4, with 9 bases that match TRBD1. This CDR3 has 13 residues. The germline CDR1 and CDR2 sequences are LGHDT and YNNKEL (reference sequence). V lost 11 bases, J lost 8 bases, and 9 bases stayed unmatched.